This T cell receptor beta chain was sequenced for a study of control samples from healthy donors and cancer patients. TCRdb's table, derived via immunoSEQ multiplex PCR, lists solely in-frame clones and lacks some. This table holds some 130,000 clones, 91% found once. The junction had 3 bases not matched to a gene; V was cut back by 0 bases and J by 4 bases. This CDR3 has 16 amino acids. CDR1 is MNHEY and CDR2 is SVGAGI in the germline V gene. The receptor comes from a man aged 18 to 35 in good health. The sequenced sample consisted of blood. V is TRBV6-5 and J is TRBJ2-1; 10 nucleotides align to TRBD2. The CDR3 coding sequence is TGTGCCAGCAGTTACTCAACTAGCGGGGTATACAATGAGCAGTTCTTC. Translated, it gives CASSYSTSGVYNEQFF.